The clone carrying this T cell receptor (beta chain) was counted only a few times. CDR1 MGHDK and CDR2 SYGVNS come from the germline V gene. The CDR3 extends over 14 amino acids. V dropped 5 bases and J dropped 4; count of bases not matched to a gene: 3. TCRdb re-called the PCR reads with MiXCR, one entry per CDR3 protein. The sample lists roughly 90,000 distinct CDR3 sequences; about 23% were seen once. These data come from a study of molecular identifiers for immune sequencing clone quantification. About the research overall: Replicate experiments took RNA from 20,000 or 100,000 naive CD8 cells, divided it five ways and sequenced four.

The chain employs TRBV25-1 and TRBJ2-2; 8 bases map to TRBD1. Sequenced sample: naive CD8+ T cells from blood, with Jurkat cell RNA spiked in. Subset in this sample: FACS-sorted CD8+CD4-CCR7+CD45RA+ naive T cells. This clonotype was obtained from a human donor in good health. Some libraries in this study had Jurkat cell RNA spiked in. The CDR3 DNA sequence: TGTGCCAGCAGTTTGACAGGGGTCACCGGGGAGCTGTTTTTT. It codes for CASSLTGVTGELFF.